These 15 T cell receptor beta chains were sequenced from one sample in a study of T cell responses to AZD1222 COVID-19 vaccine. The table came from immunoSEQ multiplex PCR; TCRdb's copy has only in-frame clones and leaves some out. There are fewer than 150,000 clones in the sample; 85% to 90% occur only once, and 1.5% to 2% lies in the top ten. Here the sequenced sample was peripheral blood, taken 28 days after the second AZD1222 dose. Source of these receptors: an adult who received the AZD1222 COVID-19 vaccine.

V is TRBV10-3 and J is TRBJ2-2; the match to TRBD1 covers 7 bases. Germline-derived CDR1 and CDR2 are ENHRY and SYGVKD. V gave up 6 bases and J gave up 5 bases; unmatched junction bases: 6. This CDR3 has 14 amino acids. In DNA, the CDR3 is TGTGCCATCAGGAGGGACAGAGGAACCGGGGAGCTGTTTTTT. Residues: CAIRRDRGTGELFF.

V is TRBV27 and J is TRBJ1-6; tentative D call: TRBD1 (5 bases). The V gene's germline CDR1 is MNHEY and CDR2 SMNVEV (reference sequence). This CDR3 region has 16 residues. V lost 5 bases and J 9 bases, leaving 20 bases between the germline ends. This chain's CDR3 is CASSPPGARSSSPLHF. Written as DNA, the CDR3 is TGTGCCAGCAGTCCCCCCGGGGCAAGAAGTAGTTCACCCCTCCACTTT.

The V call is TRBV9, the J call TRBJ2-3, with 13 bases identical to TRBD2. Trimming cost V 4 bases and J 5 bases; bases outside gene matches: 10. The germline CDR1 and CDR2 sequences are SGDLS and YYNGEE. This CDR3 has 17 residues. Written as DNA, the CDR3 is TGTGCCAGCAGCCTCACCGGACGGACTAGCGGGAGAGATACGCAGTATTTT. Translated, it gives CASSLTGRTSGRDTQYF.

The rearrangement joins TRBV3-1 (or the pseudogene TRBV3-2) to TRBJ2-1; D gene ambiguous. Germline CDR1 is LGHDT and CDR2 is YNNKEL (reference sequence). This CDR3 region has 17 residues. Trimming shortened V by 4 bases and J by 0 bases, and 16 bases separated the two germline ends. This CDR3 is CASSPPPSGSSYNEQFF. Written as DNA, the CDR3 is TGTGCCAGCAGCCCCCCTCCGTCCGGAAGCTCCTACAATGAGCAGTTCTTC.

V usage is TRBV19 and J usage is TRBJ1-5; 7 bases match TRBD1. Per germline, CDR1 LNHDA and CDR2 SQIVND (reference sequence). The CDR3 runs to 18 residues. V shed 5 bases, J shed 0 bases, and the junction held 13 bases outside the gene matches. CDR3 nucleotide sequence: TGTGCCAGTAGTCTCGGAAGACAGGGTGCCTATAGCAATCAGCCCCAGCATTTT. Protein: CASSLGRQGAYSNQPQHF.

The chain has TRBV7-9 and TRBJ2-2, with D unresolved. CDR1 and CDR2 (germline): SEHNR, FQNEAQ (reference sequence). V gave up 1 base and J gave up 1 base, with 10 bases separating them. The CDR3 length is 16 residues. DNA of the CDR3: TGTGCCAGCAGCTTAGGTTCGGGTTGGAACACCGGGGAGCTGTTTTTT. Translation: CASSLGSGWNTGELFF.

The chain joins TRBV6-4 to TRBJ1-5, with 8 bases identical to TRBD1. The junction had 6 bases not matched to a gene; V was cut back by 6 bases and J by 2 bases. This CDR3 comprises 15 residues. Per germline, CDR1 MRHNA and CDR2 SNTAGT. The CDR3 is CASSPGTGGNQPQHF. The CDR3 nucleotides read TGTGCCAGCAGCCCCGGGACAGGCGGCAATCAGCCCCAGCATTTT.

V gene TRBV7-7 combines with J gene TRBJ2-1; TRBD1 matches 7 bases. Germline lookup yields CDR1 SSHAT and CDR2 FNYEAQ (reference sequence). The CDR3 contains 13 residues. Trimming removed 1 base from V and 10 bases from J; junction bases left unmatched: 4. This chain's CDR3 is CASSLVRGREQFF. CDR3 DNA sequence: TGTGCCAGCAGCTTAGTGAGGGGGCGCGAGCAGTTCTTC.

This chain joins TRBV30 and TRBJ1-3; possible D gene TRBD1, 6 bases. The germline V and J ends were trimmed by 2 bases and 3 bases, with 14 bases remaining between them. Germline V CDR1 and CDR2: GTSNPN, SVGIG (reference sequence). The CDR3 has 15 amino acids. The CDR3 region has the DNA TGTGCCTGGAGTCGACCCGACAGGTTTGGAAACACCATATATTTT. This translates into CAWSRPDRFGNTIYF.

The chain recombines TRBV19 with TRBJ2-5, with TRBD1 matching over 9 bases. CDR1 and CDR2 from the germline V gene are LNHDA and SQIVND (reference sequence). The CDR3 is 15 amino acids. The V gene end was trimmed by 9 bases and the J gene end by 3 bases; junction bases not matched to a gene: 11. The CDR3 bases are TGTGCCAGCAACCAACCGGGACAGGGAAAAGAGACCCAGTACTTC. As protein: CASNQPGQGKETQYF. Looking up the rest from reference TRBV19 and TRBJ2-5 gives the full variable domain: DGGITQSPKYLFRKEGQNVTLSCEQNLNHDAMYWYRQDPGQGLRLIYYSQIVNDFQKGDIAEGYSVSREKKESFPLTVTSAQKNPTAFYLCASNQPGQGKETQYFGPGTRLLVL.

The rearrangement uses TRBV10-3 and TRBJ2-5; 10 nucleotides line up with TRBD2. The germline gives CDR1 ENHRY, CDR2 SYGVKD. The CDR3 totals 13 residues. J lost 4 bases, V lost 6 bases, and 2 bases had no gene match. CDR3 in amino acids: CAIRAGGGETQYF. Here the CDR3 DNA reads TGTGCCATCAGAGCGGGAGGGGGAGAGACCCAGTACTTC.

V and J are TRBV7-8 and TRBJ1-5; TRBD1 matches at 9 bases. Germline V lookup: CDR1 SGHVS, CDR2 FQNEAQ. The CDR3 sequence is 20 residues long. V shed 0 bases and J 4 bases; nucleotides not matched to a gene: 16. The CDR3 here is CASSLASVGTGSRRNQPQHF. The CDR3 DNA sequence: TGTGCCAGCAGCTTAGCCAGTGTTGGGACAGGGAGTAGGAGAAATCAGCCCCAGCATTTT.

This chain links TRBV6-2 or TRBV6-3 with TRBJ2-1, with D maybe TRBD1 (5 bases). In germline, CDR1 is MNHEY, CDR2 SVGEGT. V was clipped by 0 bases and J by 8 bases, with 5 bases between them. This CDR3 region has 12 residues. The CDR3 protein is CASSYSGDEQFF. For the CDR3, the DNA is TGTGCCAGCAGTTACTCAGGGGATGAGCAGTTCTTC.

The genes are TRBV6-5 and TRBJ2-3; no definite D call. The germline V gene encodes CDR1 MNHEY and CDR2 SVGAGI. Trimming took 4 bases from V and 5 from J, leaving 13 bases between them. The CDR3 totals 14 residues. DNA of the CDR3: TGTGCCAGCAGTTCCGGATTGGATAAAGATACGCAGTATTTT. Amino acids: CASSSGLDKDTQYF.

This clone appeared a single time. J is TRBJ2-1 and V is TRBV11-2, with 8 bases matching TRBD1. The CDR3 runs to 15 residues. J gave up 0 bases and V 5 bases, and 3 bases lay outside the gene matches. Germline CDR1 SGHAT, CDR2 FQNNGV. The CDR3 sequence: CASSLRGLSYNEQFF. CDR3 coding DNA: TGTGCCAGCAGCCTCAGGGGGCTCTCCTACAATGAGCAGTTCTTC.